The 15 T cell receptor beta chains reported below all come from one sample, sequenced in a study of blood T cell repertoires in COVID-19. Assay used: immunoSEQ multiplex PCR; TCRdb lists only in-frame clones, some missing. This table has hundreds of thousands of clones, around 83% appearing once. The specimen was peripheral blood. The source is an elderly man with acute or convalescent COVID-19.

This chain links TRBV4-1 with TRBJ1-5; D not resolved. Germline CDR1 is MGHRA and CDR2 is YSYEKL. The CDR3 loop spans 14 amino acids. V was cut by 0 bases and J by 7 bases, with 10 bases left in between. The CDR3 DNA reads TGCGCCAGCAGCCAAGACCCGTTGTCCCAGCCCCAGCATTTT. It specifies CASSQDPLSQPQHF.

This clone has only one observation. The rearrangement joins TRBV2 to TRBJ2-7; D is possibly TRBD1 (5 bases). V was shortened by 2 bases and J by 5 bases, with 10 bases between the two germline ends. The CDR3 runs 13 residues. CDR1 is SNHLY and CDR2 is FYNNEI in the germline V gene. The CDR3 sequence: CASSEQGSHEQYF. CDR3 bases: TGTGCCAGCAGTGAACAGGGTTCCCACGAGCAGTACTTC.

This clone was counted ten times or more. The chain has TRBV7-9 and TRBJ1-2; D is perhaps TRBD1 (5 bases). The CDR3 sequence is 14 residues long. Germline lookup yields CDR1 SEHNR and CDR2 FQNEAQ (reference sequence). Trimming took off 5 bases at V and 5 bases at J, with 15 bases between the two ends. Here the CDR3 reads CASSGGSLRYGYTF. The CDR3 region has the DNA TGTGCCAGCAGCGGGGGGAGCCTTCGGTATGGCTACACCTTC.

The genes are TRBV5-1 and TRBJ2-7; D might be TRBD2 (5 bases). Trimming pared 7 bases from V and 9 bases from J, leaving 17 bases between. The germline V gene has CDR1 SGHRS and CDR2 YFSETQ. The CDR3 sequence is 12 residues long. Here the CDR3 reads CASGPNIGGQYF. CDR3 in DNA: TGCGCCAGCGGTCCGAATATTGGAGGGCAGTACTTC.

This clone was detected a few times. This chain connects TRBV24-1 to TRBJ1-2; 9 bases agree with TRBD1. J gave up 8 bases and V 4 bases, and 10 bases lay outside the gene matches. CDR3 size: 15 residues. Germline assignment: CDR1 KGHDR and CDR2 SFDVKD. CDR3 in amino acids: CATSDPTGGGYGYTF. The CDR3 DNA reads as TGTGCCACCAGTGACCCCACAGGGGGCGGATACGGCTACACCTTC.

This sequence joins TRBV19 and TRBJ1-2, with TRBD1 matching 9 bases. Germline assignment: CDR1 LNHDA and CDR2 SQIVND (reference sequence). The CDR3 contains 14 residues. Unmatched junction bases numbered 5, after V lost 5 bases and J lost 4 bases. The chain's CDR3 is CASSSLTGGYGYTF. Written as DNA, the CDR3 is TGTGCCAGTAGTTCATTGACAGGGGGCTATGGCTACACCTTC.

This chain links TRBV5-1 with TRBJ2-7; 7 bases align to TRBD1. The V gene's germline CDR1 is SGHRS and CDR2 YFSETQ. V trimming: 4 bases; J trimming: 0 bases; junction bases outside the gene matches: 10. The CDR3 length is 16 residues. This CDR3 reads CASSEQGGAPSYEQYF. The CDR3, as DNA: TGCGCCAGCAGCGAACAAGGGGGCGCGCCCTCCTACGAGCAGTACTTC.

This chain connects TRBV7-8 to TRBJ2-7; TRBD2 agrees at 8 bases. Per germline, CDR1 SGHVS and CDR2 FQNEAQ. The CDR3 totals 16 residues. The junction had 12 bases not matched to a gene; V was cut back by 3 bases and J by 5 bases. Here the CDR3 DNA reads TGTGCCAGCAGCTTCCAGACAGCGCCGGGGGGGGACGAGCAGTACTTC. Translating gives CASSFQTAPGGDEQYF. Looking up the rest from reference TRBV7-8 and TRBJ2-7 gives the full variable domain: GAGVSQSPRYKVAKRGQDVALRCDPISGHVSLFWYQQALGQGPEFLTYFQNEAQLDKSGLPSDRFFAERPEGSVSTLKIQRTQQEDSAVYLCASSFQTAPGGDEQYFGPGTRLTVT.

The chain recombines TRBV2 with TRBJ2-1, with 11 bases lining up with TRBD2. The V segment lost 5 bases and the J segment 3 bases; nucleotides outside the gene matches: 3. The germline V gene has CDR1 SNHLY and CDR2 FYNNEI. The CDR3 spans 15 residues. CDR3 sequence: CASSYGTSGYNEQFF. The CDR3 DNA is TGTGCCAGCAGTTACGGGACTAGCGGCTACAATGAGCAGTTCTTC. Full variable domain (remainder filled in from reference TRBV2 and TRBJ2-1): EPEVTQTPSHQVTQMGQEVILRCVPISNHLYFYWYRQILGQKVEFLVSFYNNEISEKSEIFDDQFSVERPDGSNFTLKIRSTKLEDSAMYFCASSYGTSGYNEQFFGPGTRLTVL.

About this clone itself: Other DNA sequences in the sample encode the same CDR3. The CDR3 DNA reads as TGTGCCAGCAGTTTAAGTCTAGCGGGGGCCTACGAGCAGTACTTC. As protein: CASSLSLAGAYEQYF. The chain carries TRBV28 and TRBJ2-7; 10 nucleotides line up with TRBD2. The junction had 3 bases not matched to a gene; V was cut back by 2 bases and J by 2 bases. The CDR3 spans 15 residues. Germline CDR1 and CDR2: MDHEN and SYDVKM.

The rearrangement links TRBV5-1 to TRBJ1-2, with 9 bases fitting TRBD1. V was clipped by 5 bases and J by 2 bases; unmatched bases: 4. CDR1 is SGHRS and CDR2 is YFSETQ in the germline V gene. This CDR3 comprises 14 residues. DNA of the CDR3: TGCGCCAGCAGTTCAGGGACAGGGAACTATGGCTACACCTTC. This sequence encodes CASSSGTGNYGYTF.

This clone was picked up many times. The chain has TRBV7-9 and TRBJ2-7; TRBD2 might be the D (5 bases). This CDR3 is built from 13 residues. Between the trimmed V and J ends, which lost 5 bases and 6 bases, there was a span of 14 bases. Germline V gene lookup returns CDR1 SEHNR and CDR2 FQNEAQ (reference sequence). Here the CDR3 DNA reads TGTGCCAGCAGCCCCTCCCGTGGAGGCGAGCAGTACTTC. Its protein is CASSPSRGGEQYF.

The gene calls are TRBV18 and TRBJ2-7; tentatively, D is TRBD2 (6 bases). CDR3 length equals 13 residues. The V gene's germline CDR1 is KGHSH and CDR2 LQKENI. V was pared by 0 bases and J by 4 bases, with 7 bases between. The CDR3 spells CASSPPRGYEQYF. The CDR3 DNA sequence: TGTGCCAGCTCACCACCGCGGGGTTACGAGCAGTACTTC. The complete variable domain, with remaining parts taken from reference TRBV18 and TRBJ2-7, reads NAGVMQNPRHLVRRRGQEARLRCSPMKGHSHVYWYRQLPEEGLKFMVYLQKENIIDESGMPKERFSAEFPKEGPSILRIQQVVRGDSAAYFCASSPPRGYEQYFGPGTRLTVT.

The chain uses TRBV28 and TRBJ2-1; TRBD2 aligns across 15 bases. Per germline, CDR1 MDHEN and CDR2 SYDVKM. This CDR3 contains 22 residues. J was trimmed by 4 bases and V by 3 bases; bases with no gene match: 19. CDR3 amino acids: CASSFRLVSGLAGGGPYNEQFF. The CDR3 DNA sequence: TGTGCCAGCAGTTTCCGCCTCGTTTCAGGACTAGCGGGAGGGGGGCCTTACAATGAGCAGTTCTTC.

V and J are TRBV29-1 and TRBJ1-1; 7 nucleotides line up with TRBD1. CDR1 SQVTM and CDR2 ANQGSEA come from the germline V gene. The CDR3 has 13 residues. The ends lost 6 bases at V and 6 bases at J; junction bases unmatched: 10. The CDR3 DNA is TGCAGCGTATCACAGGGGAAGTCGGCTGAAGCTTTCTTT. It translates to CSVSQGKSAEAFF.